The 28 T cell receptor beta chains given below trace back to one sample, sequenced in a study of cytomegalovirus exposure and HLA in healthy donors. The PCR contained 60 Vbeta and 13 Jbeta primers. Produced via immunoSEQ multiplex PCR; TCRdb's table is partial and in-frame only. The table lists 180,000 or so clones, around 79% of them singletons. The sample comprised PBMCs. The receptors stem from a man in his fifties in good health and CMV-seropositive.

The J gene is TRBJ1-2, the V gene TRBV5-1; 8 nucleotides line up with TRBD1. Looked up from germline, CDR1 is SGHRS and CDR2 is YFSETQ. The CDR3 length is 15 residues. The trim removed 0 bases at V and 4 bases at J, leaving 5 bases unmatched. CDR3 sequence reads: CASSLDTGTGYGYTF. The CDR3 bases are TGCGCCAGCAGCTTGGACACCGGGACAGGCTATGGCTACACCTTC. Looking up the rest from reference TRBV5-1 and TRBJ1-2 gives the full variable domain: KAGVTQTPRYLIKTRGQQVTLSCSPISGHRSVSWYQQTPGQGLQFLFEYFSETQRNKGNFPGRFSGRQFSNSRSEMNVSTLELGDSALYLCASSLDTGTGYGYTFGSGTRLTVV.

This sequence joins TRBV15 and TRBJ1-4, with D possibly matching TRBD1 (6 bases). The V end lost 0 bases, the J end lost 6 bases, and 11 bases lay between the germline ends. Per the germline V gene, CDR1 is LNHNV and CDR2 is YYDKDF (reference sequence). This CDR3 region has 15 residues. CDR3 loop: CATSRDMGADEKLFF. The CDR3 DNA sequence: TGTGCCACCAGCAGAGACATGGGGGCTGATGAAAAACTGTTTTTT.

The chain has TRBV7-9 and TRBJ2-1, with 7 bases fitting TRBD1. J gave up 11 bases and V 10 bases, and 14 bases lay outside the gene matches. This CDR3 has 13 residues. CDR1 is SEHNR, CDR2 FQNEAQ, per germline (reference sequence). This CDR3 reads CAKRRDRPNKQFF. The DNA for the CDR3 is TGTGCCAAGCGTCGGGACAGACCGAACAAGCAGTTCTTC.

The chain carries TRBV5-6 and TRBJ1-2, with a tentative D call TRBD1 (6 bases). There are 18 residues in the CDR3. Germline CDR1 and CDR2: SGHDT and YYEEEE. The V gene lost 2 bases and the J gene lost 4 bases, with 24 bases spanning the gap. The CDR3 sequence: CASSFVHGGHQTSYGYTF. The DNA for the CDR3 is TGTGCCAGCAGCTTTGTGCATGGGGGACATCAGACCTCCTATGGCTACACCTTC.

CDR3 DNA sequence: TGCGCCAGCAGCCAAGATTGGCCAGCTAACTATGGCTACACCTTC. This sequence encodes CASSQDWPANYGYTF. The chain carries TRBV4-1 and TRBJ1-2; no definite D call. Trimming cost V 0 bases and J 0 bases, with 8 bases left between them. The CDR3 is 15 amino acids. Germline CDR1 MGHRA, CDR2 YSYEKL.

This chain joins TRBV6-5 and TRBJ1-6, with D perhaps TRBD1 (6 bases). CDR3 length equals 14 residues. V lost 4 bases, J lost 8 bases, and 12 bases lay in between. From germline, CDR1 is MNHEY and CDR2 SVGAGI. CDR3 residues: CASSSGTTHSPLHF. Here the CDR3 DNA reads TGTGCCAGCAGTTCCGGGACAACTCATTCACCCCTCCACTTT.

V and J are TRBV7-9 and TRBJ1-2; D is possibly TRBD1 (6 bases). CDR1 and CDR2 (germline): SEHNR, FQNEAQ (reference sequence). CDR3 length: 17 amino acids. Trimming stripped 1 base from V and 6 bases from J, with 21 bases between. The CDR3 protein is CASSLDFGGQASDGYTF. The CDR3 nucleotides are TGTGCCAGCAGCTTAGACTTTGGGGGACAAGCCAGCGATGGCTACACCTTC.

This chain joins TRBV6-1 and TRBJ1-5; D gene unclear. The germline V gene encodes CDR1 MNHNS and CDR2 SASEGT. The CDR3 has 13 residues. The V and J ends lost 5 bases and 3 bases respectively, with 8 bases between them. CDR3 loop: CASSSSPNQPQHF. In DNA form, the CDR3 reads TGTGCCAGCAGTTCGAGTCCCAATCAGCCCCAGCATTTT.

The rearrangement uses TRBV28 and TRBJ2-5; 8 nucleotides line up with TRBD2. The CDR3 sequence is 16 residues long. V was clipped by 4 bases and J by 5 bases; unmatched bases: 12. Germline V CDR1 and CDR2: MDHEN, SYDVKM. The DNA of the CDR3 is TGTGCCAGCAGTTGGTCCGCCGGGGGGGCGGCGGAGACCCAGTACTTC. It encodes CASSWSAGGAAETQYF. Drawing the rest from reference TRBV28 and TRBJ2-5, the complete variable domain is DVKVTQSSRYLVKRTGEKVFLECVQDMDHENMFWYRQDPGLGLRLIYFSYDVKMKEKGDIPEGYSVSREKKERFSLILESASTNQTSMYLCASSWSAGGAAETQYFGPGTRLLVL.

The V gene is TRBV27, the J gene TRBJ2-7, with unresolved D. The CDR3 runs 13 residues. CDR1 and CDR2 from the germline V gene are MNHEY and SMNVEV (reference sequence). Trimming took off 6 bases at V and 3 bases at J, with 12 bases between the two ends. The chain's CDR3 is CASSRFRSYEQYF. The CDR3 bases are TGTGCCAGCAGCCGGTTCCGGAGCTACGAGCAGTACTTC.

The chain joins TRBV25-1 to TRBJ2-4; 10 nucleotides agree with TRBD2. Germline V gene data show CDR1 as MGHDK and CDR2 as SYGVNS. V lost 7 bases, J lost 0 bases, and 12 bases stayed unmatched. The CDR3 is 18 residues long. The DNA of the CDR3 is TGTGCCAGCACCTCCCGGGCTAGCGGGGGTCTAGCCAAAAACATTCAGTACTTC. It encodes CASTSRASGGLAKNIQYF.

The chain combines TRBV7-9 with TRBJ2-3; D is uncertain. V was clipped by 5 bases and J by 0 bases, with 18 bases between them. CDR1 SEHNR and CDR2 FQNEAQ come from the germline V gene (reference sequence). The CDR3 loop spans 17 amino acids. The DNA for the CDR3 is TGTGCCAGCAGCGCACCCCAGCGACGTGCTAGCACAGATACGCAGTATTTT. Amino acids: CASSAPQRRASTDTQYF.

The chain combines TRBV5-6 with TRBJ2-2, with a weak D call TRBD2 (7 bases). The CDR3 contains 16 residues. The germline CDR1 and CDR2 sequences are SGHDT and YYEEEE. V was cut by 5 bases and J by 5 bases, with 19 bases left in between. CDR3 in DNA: TGTGCCAGCAGTCGGATCGGGGGGCGGGAAACCGGGGAGCTGTTTTTT. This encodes CASSRIGGRETGELFF.

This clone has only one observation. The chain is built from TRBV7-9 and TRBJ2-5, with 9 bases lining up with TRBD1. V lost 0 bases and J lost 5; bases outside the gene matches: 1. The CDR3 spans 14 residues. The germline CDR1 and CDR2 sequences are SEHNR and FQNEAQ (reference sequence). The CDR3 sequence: CASSLAGTGETQYF. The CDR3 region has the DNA TGTGCCAGCAGCTTAGCGGGGACAGGGGAGACCCAGTACTTC.

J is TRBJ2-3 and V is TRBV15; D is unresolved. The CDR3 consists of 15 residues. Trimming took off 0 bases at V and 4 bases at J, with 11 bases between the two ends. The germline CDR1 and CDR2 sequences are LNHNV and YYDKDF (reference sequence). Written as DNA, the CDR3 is TGTGCCACCAGCAGAGAGGCAGCGAGAGCAGATACGCAGTATTTT. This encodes CATSREAARADTQYF. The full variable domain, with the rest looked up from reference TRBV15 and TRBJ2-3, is DAMVIQNPRYQVTQFGKPVTLSCSQTLNHNVMYWYQQKSSQAPKLLFHYYDKDFNNEADTPDNFQSRRPNTSFCFLDIRSPGLGDTAMYLCATSREAARADTQYFGPGTRLTVL.

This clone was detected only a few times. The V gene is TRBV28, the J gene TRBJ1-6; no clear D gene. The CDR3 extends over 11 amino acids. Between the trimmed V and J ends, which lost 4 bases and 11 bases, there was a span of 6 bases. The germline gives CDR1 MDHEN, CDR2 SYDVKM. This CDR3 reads CASSSSPPLHF. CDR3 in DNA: TGTGCCAGCAGTTCCAGTCCACCCCTCCACTTT.

CDR3 nucleotides: TGTGCCAGCGCCGACCCCTTGGGACAGGGGTTCTACGAGCAGTACTTC. Amino acid sequence: CASADPLGQGFYEQYF. This chain connects TRBV27 to TRBJ2-7; 10 positions agree with TRBD1. Per the germline V gene, CDR1 is MNHEY and CDR2 is SMNVEV (reference sequence). With 8 bases clipped from V and 3 bases from J, the junction kept 13 bases outside the gene matches. The CDR3 totals 16 residues.

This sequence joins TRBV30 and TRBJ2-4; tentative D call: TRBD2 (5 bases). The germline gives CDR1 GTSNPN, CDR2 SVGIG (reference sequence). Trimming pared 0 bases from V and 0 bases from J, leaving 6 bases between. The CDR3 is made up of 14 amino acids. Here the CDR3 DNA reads TGTGCCTGGAGTGTAGCGGTAGCCAAAAACATTCAGTACTTC. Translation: CAWSVAVAKNIQYF.

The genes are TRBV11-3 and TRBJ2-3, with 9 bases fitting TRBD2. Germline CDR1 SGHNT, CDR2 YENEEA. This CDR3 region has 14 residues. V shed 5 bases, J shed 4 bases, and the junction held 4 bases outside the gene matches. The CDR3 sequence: CASSAGLAADTQYF. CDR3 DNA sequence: TGTGCCAGCAGCGCGGGACTAGCCGCAGATACGCAGTATTTT.

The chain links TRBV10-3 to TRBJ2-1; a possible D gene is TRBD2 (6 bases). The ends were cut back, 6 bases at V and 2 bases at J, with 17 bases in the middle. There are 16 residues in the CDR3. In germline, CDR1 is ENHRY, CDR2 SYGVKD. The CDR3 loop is CAIRGDSGSTYNEQFF. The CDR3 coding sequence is TGTGCCATCAGGGGGGACTCGGGGTCCACCTACAATGAGCAGTTCTTC.

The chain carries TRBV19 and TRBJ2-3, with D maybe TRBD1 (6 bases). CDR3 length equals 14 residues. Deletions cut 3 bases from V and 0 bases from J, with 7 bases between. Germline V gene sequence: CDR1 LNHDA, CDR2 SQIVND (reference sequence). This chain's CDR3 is CASSMDSSTDTQYF. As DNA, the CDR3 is TGTGCCAGTAGTATGGACAGTAGCACAGATACGCAGTATTTT.

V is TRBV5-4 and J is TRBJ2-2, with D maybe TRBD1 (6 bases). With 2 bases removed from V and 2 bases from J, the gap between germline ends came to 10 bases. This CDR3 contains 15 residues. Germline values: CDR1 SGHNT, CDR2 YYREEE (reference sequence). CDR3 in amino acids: CASSLQGINTGELFF. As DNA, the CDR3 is TGTGCCAGCAGCTTACAGGGAATTAACACCGGGGAGCTGTTTTTT.

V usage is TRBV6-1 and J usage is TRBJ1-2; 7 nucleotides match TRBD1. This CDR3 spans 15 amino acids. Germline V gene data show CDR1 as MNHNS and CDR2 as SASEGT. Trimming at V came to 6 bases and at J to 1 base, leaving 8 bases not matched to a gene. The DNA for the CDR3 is TGTGCCAGCAGACCTACGACAGGGAGTAACTATGGCTACACCTTC. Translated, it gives CASRPTTGSNYGYTF.

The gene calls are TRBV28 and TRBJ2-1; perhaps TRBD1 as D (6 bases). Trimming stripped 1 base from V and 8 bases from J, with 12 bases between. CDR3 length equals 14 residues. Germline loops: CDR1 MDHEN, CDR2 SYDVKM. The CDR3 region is CASSLSDKGDEQFF. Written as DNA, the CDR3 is TGTGCCAGCAGTTTATCAGACAAGGGGGATGAGCAGTTCTTC.

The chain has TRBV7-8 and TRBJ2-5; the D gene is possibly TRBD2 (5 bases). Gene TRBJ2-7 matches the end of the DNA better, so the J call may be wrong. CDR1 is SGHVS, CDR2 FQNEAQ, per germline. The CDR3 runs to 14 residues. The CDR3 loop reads CASSLAAGLYEQYF. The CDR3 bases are TGTGCCAGCAGCTTAGCGGCCGGACTCTACGAGCAGTACTTC.

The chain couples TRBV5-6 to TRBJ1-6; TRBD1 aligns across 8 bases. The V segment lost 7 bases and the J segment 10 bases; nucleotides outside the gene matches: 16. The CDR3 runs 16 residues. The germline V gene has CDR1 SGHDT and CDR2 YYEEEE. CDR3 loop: CASAPFSQGAGSPLHF. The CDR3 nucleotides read TGTGCCAGCGCCCCGTTTTCCCAGGGGGCTGGATCACCCCTCCACTTT.

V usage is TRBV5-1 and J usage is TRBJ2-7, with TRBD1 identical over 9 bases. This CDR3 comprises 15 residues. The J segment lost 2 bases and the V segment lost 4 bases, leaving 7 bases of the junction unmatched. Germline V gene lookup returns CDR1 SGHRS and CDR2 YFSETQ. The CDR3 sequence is CASSQTGTGPYEQYV. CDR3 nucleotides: TGCGCCAGCAGCCAGACCGGGACAGGGCCCTACGAGCAGTACGTC.

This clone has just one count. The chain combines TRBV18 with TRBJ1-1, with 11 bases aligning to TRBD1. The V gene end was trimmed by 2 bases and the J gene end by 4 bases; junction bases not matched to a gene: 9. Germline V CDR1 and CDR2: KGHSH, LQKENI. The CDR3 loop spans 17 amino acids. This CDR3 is CASSPSSPGTGGTEAFF. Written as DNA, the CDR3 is TGTGCCAGCTCACCATCCTCTCCCGGGACAGGGGGCACTGAAGCTTTCTTT.